These 22 T cell receptor beta chains were sequenced from one sample in a study of long-term antiretroviral therapy in people with HIV. The authors ran the immunoSEQ assay, v3.0, at survey level. TCRdb's copy holds only in-frame clones and misses some; the assay was immunoSEQ multiplex PCR. This sample carries 20,000 to 30,000 clones, 85% of them seen once, and the ten largest clones take about a tenth. Sample: unsorted PBMCs, taken 2.3 years after starting antiretroviral therapy. The source is a man aged 40-50 years with HIV.

The rearrangement uses TRBV10-2 and TRBJ1-2, with a possible D match to TRBD1 (6 bases). The CDR3 is 16 amino acids. Per germline, CDR1 WSHSY and CDR2 SAAADI. V was trimmed by 0 bases and J by 5 bases, leaving 16 bases between them. In DNA, the CDR3 is TGCGCCAGCAGTGAGTCGTTTGTTGGGGGCATTTATGGCTACACCTTC. Its protein product is CASSESFVGGIYGYTF.

The V and J genes are TRBV5-5 and TRBJ2-7, with D tentatively TRBD2 (5 bases). This CDR3 comprises 14 residues. The germline gives CDR1 SGHKS, CDR2 YYEKEE (reference sequence). The V and J ends lost 1 base and 2 bases respectively, with 10 bases between them. The CDR3 DNA is TGTGCCAGCAGCTTGTATTCCGGGACCTACGAGCAGTACTTC. Encoded protein: CASSLYSGTYEQYF. The full variable domain, its missing parts supplied by reference TRBV5-5 and TRBJ2-7, is DAGVTQSPTHLIKTRGQQVTLRCSPISGHKSVSWYQQVLGQGPQFIFQYYEKEERGRGNFPDRFSARQFPNYSSELNVNALLLGDSALYLCASSLYSGTYEQYFGPGTRLTVT.

This clone turned up a few times. V gene TRBV6-1 combines with J gene TRBJ1-2, with D maybe TRBD1 (6 bases). The CDR3 is 14 residues long. CDR1 and CDR2 (germline): MNHNS, SASEGT. V gave up 2 bases and J gave up 7 bases, with 14 bases separating them. CDR3 in amino acids: CASSERTEFTGYTF. The CDR3 bases are TGTGCCAGCAGTGAAAGGACAGAGTTTACTGGCTACACCTTC.

The chain is built from TRBV4-2 and TRBJ2-7; D not certain. Per germline, CDR1 LGHNA and CDR2 YNFKEQ. Trimming shortened V by 0 bases and J by 4 bases, and 10 bases separated the two germline ends. The CDR3 length is 14 residues. CDR3 coding DNA: TGTGCCAGCAGCCAAGATCTATGGGGTTACGAGCAGTACTTC. Translated: CASSQDLWGYEQYF.

This clone has more than one count but fewer than ten. J is TRBJ2-7 and V is TRBV2; unclear D gene. The CDR3 extends over 12 amino acids. Germline V gene data show CDR1 as SNHLY and CDR2 as FYNNEI. Trimming removed 6 bases from V and 6 bases from J, with 12 bases in between. The DNA for the CDR3 is TGTGCCAGCAGCGTAGACTCCGCCGAGCAGTACTTC. It translates to CASSVDSAEQYF.

The V and J genes are TRBV9 and TRBJ1-1; 11 bases agree with TRBD1. V lost 0 bases, J lost 1 base, and 5 bases stayed unmatched. CDR3 length equals 17 residues. Germline V gene sequence: CDR1 SGDLS, CDR2 YYNGEE. In nucleotides, the CDR3 is TGTGCCAGCAGCGTAGGGACAGGGGGCCGGGGGAACACTGAAGCTTTCTTT. This translates into CASSVGTGGRGNTEAFF.

The J gene is TRBJ2-1, the V gene TRBV29-1, with 8 positions matching TRBD1. V was clipped by 5 bases and J by 7 bases; unmatched bases: 10. Germline loops: CDR1 SQVTM, CDR2 ANQGSEA. The CDR3 is made up of 14 amino acids. CDR3 residues: CSVSDREFVNEQFF. CDR3 DNA: TGCAGCGTTTCGGACAGGGAGTTTGTGAATGAGCAGTTCTTC.

V gene TRBV18 combines with J gene TRBJ1-6, with TRBD1 matching 7 bases. Germline values: CDR1 KGHSH, CDR2 LQKENI. The CDR3 spans 14 residues. With V trimmed by 6 bases and J by 10 bases, 9 bases remained unmatched. CDR3 nucleotide sequence: TGTGCCAGCTCGGGGGGACAGAGGGGATCACCCCTCCACTTT. Translated: CASSGGQRGSPLHF.

The rearrangement links TRBV9 to TRBJ1-2; maybe TRBD1 (5 bases). This CDR3 contains 15 residues. The germline V and J ends were trimmed by 3 bases and 3 bases, with 15 bases remaining between them. Germline V gene sequence: CDR1 SGDLS, CDR2 YYNGEE. CDR3 DNA sequence: TGTGCCAGCAGCGGGCGGGGGGGGACGGACTATGGCTACACCTTC. Its protein product is CASSGRGGTDYGYTF.

The rearrangement uses TRBV19 and TRBJ2-1; D is uncertain. The germline V gene has CDR1 LNHDA and CDR2 SQIVND (reference sequence). V was pared by 9 bases and J by 0 bases, with 21 bases between. The CDR3 has 17 residues. Here the CDR3 reads CARNRTDGMCSYNEQFF. CDR3 DNA: TGTGCCAGAAATCGGACGGACGGAATGTGCTCCTACAATGAGCAGTTCTTC.

The V and J genes are TRBV6-5 and TRBJ2-7; tentative D call: TRBD1 (5 bases). The CDR3 has 13 amino acids. The V end lost 5 bases, the J end lost 6 bases, and 14 bases lay between the germline ends. Germline loops: CDR1 MNHEY, CDR2 SVGAGI. This chain's CDR3 is CASSARQSAEQYF. The CDR3, as DNA: TGTGCCAGCAGTGCTAGACAGTCGGCCGAGCAGTACTTC.

V and J are TRBV5-4 and TRBJ1-2; TRBD1 matches 9 bases. V lost 4 bases, J lost 8 bases, and 9 bases stayed unmatched. The CDR3 length is 14 residues. CDR1 and CDR2 from the germline V gene are SGHNT and YYREEE (reference sequence). DNA of the CDR3: TGTGCCAGCAGCGTCCGACAGGGGGTTAAAGGCTACACCTTC. As protein: CASSVRQGVKGYTF.

The chain recombines TRBV7-8 with TRBJ1-6, with D perhaps matching TRBD1 (5 bases). Trimming cost V 5 bases and J 9 bases, with 17 bases left between them. Germline CDR1 is SGHVS and CDR2 is FQNEAQ. The CDR3 length is 15 residues. The CDR3 here is CASSPWSGAVSPLHF. As DNA, the CDR3 is TGTGCCAGCAGCCCATGGTCCGGGGCCGTTTCACCCCTCCACTTT.

The CDR3 sequence: CASSQEGGLNEQYF. In DNA, the CDR3 is TGTGCCAGCAGCCAAGAGGGGGGGCTAAACGAGCAGTACTTC. The V and J genes are TRBV14 and TRBJ2-7; D perhaps matches TRBD2 (7 bases). V dropped 0 bases and J dropped 5 bases, with 11 bases sitting between them. The CDR3 contains 14 residues. CDR1 SGHDN and CDR2 FVKESK come from the germline V gene.

The chain combines TRBV27 with TRBJ1-2; the match to TRBD1 covers 9 bases. V was pared by 6 bases and J by 5 bases, with 16 bases of the junction left unmatched. The CDR3 sequence is 17 residues long. The germline V gene encodes CDR1 MNHEY and CDR2 SMNVEV (reference sequence). DNA for the CDR3: TGTGCCAGCAGCTCCCCAAGGGGAGCGGGACAGGGATATGGCTACACCTTC. Encoded protein: CASSSPRGAGQGYGYTF.

In its sample, this clone was seen once. The chain has TRBV9 and TRBJ2-7, with D tentatively TRBD1 (5 bases). From germline, CDR1 is SGDLS and CDR2 YYNGEE. Trimming left V 4 bases short and J 5 bases short, with 16 bases between. The CDR3 covers 14 residues. The CDR3 loop is CASSKEGVLDEQYF. The CDR3 nucleotides are TGTGCCAGCAGCAAAGAAGGGGTGTTGGACGAGCAGTACTTC.

This clone turned up a few times. The rearrangement joins TRBV7-9 to TRBJ1-6; no definite D call. The CDR3 covers 16 residues. Germline CDR1 SEHNR, CDR2 FQNEAQ (reference sequence). The CDR3 bases are TGTGCTACCACCCGCAGGTCATCAACCTATAATTCACCCCTCCACTTT. Translated, it gives CATTRRSSTYNSPLHF.

CDR3: CASSPFGQENNEQFF. The CDR3 coding sequence is TGTGCCAGCAGTCCGTTCGGACAAGAAAACAATGAGCAGTTCTTC. V and J are TRBV27 and TRBJ2-1, with a weak D call TRBD1 (5 bases). Trimming shortened V by 5 bases and J by 5 bases, and 16 bases separated the two germline ends. The CDR3 runs to 15 residues. Germline V gene sequence: CDR1 MNHEY, CDR2 SMNVEV (reference sequence).

The CDR3 DNA is TGTGCCAGCAGTTACGTTGGGGGCATTGAAAAACTGTTTTTT. Encoded protein: CASSYVGGIEKLFF. The chain links TRBV6-6 to TRBJ1-4, with TRBD1 as a possible D gene (6 bases). Germline V CDR1 and CDR2: MNHNY, SVGAGI (reference sequence). The CDR3 runs to 14 residues. V lost 2 bases, J lost 7 bases, and 11 bases lay in between.

The chain joins TRBV29-1 to TRBJ2-1, with 13 bases that match TRBD2. The CDR3 consists of 14 residues. V was clipped by 7 bases and J by 7 bases; unmatched bases: 7. Per the germline V gene, CDR1 is SQVTM and CDR2 is ANQGSEA. As DNA, the CDR3 is TGCAGCGGGGATGGGACTAGCGGGAATAATGAGCAGTTCTTC. Translating it yields CSGDGTSGNNEQFF.

V gene TRBV6-6 combines with J gene TRBJ1-1; 7 nucleotides align to TRBD1. From germline, CDR1 is MNHNY and CDR2 SVGAGI (reference sequence). After removal of 4 bases from V and 3 bases from J, the junction contained 11 bases not matched to a gene. This CDR3 is 16 amino acids long. Here the CDR3 DNA reads TGTGCCAGCAGTTTCGACCCGACAGGGCGGCACACTGAAGCTTTCTTT. Translated: CASSFDPTGRHTEAFF.

The sample holds one count of this clone. The J gene is TRBJ1-1, the V gene TRBV7-6; unclear D gene. The CDR3 covers 15 residues. CDR1 and CDR2 (germline): SGHVS, FNYEAQ. The V and J ends lost 2 bases and 1 base respectively, with 11 bases between them. CDR3 DNA: TGTGCCAGCAGCTTACGTCCCACGGGGAACACTGAAGCTTTCTTT. It translates to CASSLRPTGNTEAFF.